This T cell receptor (beta chain) was identified in a study of cytomegalovirus exposure and HLA in healthy donors. Study-level points and caveats: Most likely, a cluster of highly shared sequence variants arose as a sequencing artifact. CMV serostatus was the only immune exposure information that was available.

Regarding this clone: Its target is not known.

PCR was performed using 60 Vbeta and 13 Jbeta primers. Assay used: immunoSEQ multiplex PCR; TCRdb lists only in-frame clones, some missing. The sample holds about 160,000 clones, 75% to 85% seen once. The CDR3 consists of 14 residues. CDR1 and CDR2 (germline): WSHSY, SAAADI. V was clipped by 7 bases and J by 5 bases, with 14 bases between them. The V gene is TRBV10-2, the J gene TRBJ2-2; D possibly corresponds to TRBD2 (5 bases). The sample consisted of PBMCs. This TCR came from a middle-aged man in good health and CMV-seropositive. CDR3 sequence reads: CASTDPRRTGELFF. The CDR3, as DNA: TGCGCCAGCACAGACCCCCGGAGGACCGGGGAGCTGTTTTTT.